The rows below give T cell receptor beta chains drawn from one sample of a study of regulatory T cells in long-lasting Graves disease. TCRdb re-analysed the multiplex PCR reads in MiXCR, keeping a single row per CDR3 protein. The repertoire has around 330,000 distinct CDR3 sequences, 15% to 20% of them found once; the top ten carry about 39%. Here the sequenced sample was peripheral blood mononuclear cells (PBMCs), taken at new diagnosis, from a patient treated with antithyroid drugs. The origin of the receptors is a female donor with Graves disease. The CDR3 runs from the conserved cysteine through the conserved F or W. D genes are given only for firm matches. Not every row has a clone size; where given, it reads once, few, many or a size class.

d_call clone_size j_call v_call cdr3_nt cdr3_aa
TRBD1 many TRBJ2-1 TRBV19 TGTGCCAGTAGCAAAACCTTGGACAGGGCTTACAATGAGCAGTTCTTC CASSKTLDRAYNEQFF
. many TRBJ2-3 TRBV12-3/TRBV12-4 TGTGCCAGCAGTTTAGCGGCCCCCATGGATACGCAGTATTTT CASSLAAPMDTQYF
TRBD2 many TRBJ2-1 TRBV5-4 TGTGCCAGCTCACTGGGACTAGCGGTCTACAATGAGCAGTTCTTC CASSLGLAVYNEQFF
TRBD2 many TRBJ2-1 TRBV9 TGTGCCAGCACCCTAAGCGGGAGGGCGTACAATGAGCAGTTCTTC CASTLSGRAYNEQFF
TRBD2 . TRBJ2-1 TRBV3-1 TGTGCCAGCAGCCCCCAAGGACTAGCGGGAGGCAGTGAGCAGTTCTTC CASSPQGLAGGSEQFF
TRBD1 many TRBJ2-7 TRBV7-9 TGTGCCAGCAGCACGGAGGACAGGGGCCGATACGAGCAGTACTTC CASSTEDRGRYEQYF
. many TRBJ1-4 TRBV2 TGTGCCAGCAGCCGTTGGGGGGGGGCGGGTGAAAAACTGTTTTTT CASSRWGGAGEKLFF
. . TRBJ2-1 TRBV11-2 TGTGCCAGCAGCGGCCGGGATAGAGGCAATGAGCAGTTCTTC CASSGRDRGNEQFF
. many TRBJ2-2 TRBV5-1 TGCGCCAGCAGCTTGGCCTTCGGCGGGGAGCTGTTTTTT CASSLAFGGELFF
TRBD2 . TRBJ2-5 TRBV19 TGTGCCAGCGGACTAGCGGGCCAAGAGACCCAGTACTTC CASGLAGQETQYF
. many TRBJ1-4 TRBV20-1 TGCAGTGCTAGAGAGGGGTGGAATGAAAAACTGTTTTTT CSAREGWNEKLFF
. few TRBJ2-2 TRBV18 TGTGCCAGCTCACCACGGGGTGACACCGGGGAGCTGTTTTTT CASSPRGDTGELFF
. . TRBJ2-1 TRBV24-1 TGTGCCACCATGTCTTATGGTACAGAGCAGTTCTTC CATMSYGTEQFF
. many TRBJ1-1 TRBV10-3 TGTGCCATCAGTGTGGCAGCTAAGCCGAACACTGAAGCTTTCTTT CAISVAAKPNTEAFF
TRBD1 . TRBJ1-2 TRBV2 TGTGCCAGCAATACCGGGACAGGGGTACATCGTAATGGCTACACCTTC CASNTGTGVHRNGYTF
. many TRBJ2-3 TRBV28 TGTGCCAGCAGTTCCCCTTTGGGGGGCACAGATACGCAGTATTTT CASSSPLGGTDTQYF
. few TRBJ2-2 TRBV20-1 TGCAGTGCTAAAAAGGGTTCGGCCGGGGAGCTGTTTTTT CSAKKGSAGELFF
. many TRBJ2-3 TRBV15 TGTGCCACCAGTCCCTTAGGGGATACGCAGTATTTT CATSPLGDTQYF
TRBD1 many TRBJ1-5 TRBV6-5 TGTGCCAGCAGTTACCTGGGACAGGGAGATCAGCCCCAGCATTTT CASSYLGQGDQPQHF
. . TRBJ1-6 TRBV6-2/TRBV6-3 TGTGCCGGCCGGGACACGAAATTAACACCCCTCCACTTT CAGRDTKLTPLHF
. once TRBJ2-7 TRBV5-4 TGTGCCAGCAGCTTAGGTCACGGGGCCTCCACGCCCTACGAGCAGTACTTC CASSLGHGASTPYEQYF
. many TRBJ2-3 TRBV10-2 TGCGCCAGCCTGCTAACCGTTAGCACAGATACGCAGTATTTT CASLLTVSTDTQYF
. many TRBJ1-2 TRBV2 TGTGCCAGCACCCGAGTTGGCTACACCTTC CASTRVGYTF
. many TRBJ2-2 TRBV28 TGTGCCAGCAGCCTACCAACAGACCGAGGCACCGGGGAGCTGTTTTTT CASSLPTDRGTGELFF
. few TRBJ2-1 TRBV25-1 TGTGCCAGCAGTGGCTTCTCCCTGGGGAGGAGCTCCTACAATGAGCAGTTCTTC CASSGFSLGRSSYNEQFF
. . TRBJ2-1 TRBV13 TGTGCCAGCAGCTTAGATCCCCTATTATCGGGTGAGCAGTTCTTC CASSLDPLLSGEQFF
. . TRBJ2-2 TRBV5-1 TGCGCCAGCAGCTTGGAACAGAACACCGGGGAGCTGTTTTTT CASSLEQNTGELFF
. many TRBJ1-4 TRBV13 TGTGCCAGCAGCGGCGGGGGTGTAGGAGAAAAACTGTTTTTT CASSGGGVGEKLFF
. . TRBJ2-3 TRBV3-1 TGTGCCAGCAGCCAAGTCGACCGAGAGACAGATACGCAGTATTTT CASSQVDRETDTQYF